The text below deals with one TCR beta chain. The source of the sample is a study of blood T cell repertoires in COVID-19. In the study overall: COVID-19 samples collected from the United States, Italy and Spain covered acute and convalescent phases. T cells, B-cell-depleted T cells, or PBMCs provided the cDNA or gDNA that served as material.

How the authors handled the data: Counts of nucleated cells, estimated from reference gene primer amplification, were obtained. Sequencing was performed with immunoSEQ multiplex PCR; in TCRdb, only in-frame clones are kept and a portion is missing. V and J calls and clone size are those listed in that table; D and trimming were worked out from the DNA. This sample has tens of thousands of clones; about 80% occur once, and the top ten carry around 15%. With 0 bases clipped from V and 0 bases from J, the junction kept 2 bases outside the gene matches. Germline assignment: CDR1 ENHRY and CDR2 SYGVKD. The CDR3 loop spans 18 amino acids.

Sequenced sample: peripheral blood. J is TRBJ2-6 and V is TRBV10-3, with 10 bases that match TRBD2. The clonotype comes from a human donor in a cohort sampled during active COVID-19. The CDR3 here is CAISESLAGLSGANVLTF. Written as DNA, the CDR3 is TGTGCCATCAGTGAGTCACTAGCGGGGCTCTCTGGGGCCAACGTCCTGACTTTC.